These 4 T cell receptor beta chains were all obtained from the same sample, sequenced in a study of blood T cell repertoires in COVID-19 (dated by TCRdb to 2019 to 2021). Library prep was done by the immunoSEQ multiplex PCR assay. TCRdb obtained this table from immuneACCESS and retained in-frame rearrangements with V and J assigned. These tables miss some clones; where compared with another copy, unresolved V genes account for less than half of the shortfall, and the remainder is unexplained. For this sample the table gives around 200,000 clones, of which 86% were detected only once. In total, the top ten clones hold around 5.7% of the sample. Sequencing used PBMCs or T cells enriched from blood (not recorded which). The receptors were sampled from a man in his forties or fifties with acute COVID-19.

The chain combines TRBV6-5 with TRBJ2-3; 7 nucleotides line up with TRBD2. V dropped 0 bases and J dropped 3; count of bases not matched to a gene: 6. The CDR3 is 16 residues long. Germline V gives CDR1 MNHEY, CDR2 SVGAGI. The CDR3: CASSYSGGSRTDTQYF. CDR3 DNA sequence: TGTGCCAGCAGTTACTCCGGCGGGAGCCGGACAGATACGCAGTATTTT.

This rearrangement joins TRBV5-1 to TRBJ2-7; TRBD2 agrees at 8 bases. J lost 1 base, V lost 4 bases, and 10 bases had no gene match. In germline, CDR1 is SGHRS, CDR2 YFSETQ. CDR3 length equals 16 residues. Here the CDR3 reads CASSPLTSGKSYEQYF. The CDR3 DNA follows: TGCGCCAGCAGCCCACTCACTAGCGGAAAATCCTACGAGCAGTACTTC.

This chain links TRBV19 with TRBJ2-5; D is undetermined. The CDR3 is 13 amino acids. The V end lost 1 base, the J end lost 2 bases, and 5 bases lay between the germline ends. From germline, CDR1 is LNHDA and CDR2 SQIVND (reference sequence). CDR3: CASSIGRQETQYF. In DNA, the CDR3 is TGTGCCAGTAGTATAGGTCGGCAAGAGACCCAGTACTTC.

The rearrangement joins TRBV6-5 to TRBJ2-7; tentative D call: TRBD2 (6 bases). CDR3 length: 15 residues. Looked up from germline, CDR1 is MNHEY and CDR2 is SVGAGI. The germline V and J ends were trimmed by 5 bases and 5 bases, with 19 bases remaining between them. Here the CDR3 reads CASSNPTEGRNEQYF. CDR3 DNA sequence: TGTGCCAGCAGTAATCCCACGGAGGGCCGTAACGAGCAGTACTTC.